This T cell receptor (beta chain) was profiled in a study of shared clonotypes between healthy human individuals. Study-wide context: CD4 naive cells filled three plates per donor, CD4 memory three, CD8 naive two and CD8 memory one. Findings of the study overall: Sequencing of the sorted subsets was shown by rarefaction to be incomplete despite large depth. The generation probabilities recorded for non-shared clonotypes fell below those of clonotypes shared by all four donors.

Sorted-subset replicate PCRs used 200 ng of genomic DNA. This amount corresponded to approximately 30,000 T cell genomes. Here immunoSEQ multiplex PCR was the method, and the copy in TCRdb shows in-frame clones only, minus some. The profile shows approximately 1,500,000 clones, 95% to 99% of them singletons. Germline CDR1 SGHAT, CDR2 FQNNGV. With 5 bases clipped from V and 2 bases from J, the junction kept 5 bases outside the gene matches. This CDR3 region has 14 residues. For this clone: As yet, its antigen is unknown. The same CDR3 is also encoded by other DNA sequences in this sample.

The sequence derives from a man aged 25 to 40 in good health. The specimen sequenced was naive CD4+ T cells sorted from blood. Indicated subset: CD45RA+ positively selected. The chain combines TRBV11-2 with TRBJ1-1; TRBD1 matches 7 bases. CDR3 amino acids: CASSTGTANTEAFF. The CDR3 DNA sequence: TGTGCCAGCAGCACCGGGACAGCTAACACTGAAGCTTTCTTT.